This paragraph reports one T cell receptor (beta chain). In the original workflow: Amplified reference gene primers provided the basis for estimating nucleated cell counts. Produced via immunoSEQ multiplex PCR; TCRdb's table is partial and in-frame only. For V, J and clone size, that table is used; D and trimming come from the DNA. The data show around 250,000 clones, 91% seen once. This sample was taken from a study of blood T cell repertoires in COVID-19. At the level of the study: Collection of acute and convalescent COVID-19 samples took place in the United States, Italy and Spain.

The V end was cut by 2 bases, the J end by 6 bases, with 7 bases between. This CDR3 has 13 amino acids. Germline CDR1 is LGHDT and CDR2 is YNNKEL (reference sequence). Cohort placement rested on clinical history that participants reported themselves. The chain carries TRBV3-1 (or the pseudogene TRBV3-2) and TRBJ1-4; D remains unclear. The clonotype was recovered from a human donor in a cohort exposed to, infected with or recovered from COVID-19 (not recorded which). The donor label of this sample is uncertain. The sample was PBMCs or T cells enriched from blood (not recorded which). CDR3 sequence reads: CASSQLLDEKLFF. The CDR3 bases are TGTGCCAGCAGCCAACTACTCGATGAAAAACTGTTTTTT.